The T cell receptor (beta chain) described here comes from a study of cytomegalovirus exposure and HLA in healthy donors. Germline V gives CDR1 SGHRS, CDR2 YFSETQ. The length of the CDR3 is 15 residues. V gave up 5 bases and J gave up 0 bases, with 12 bases separating them. Amplification used 60 Vbeta primers and 13 Jbeta primers. Sequencing used immunoSEQ multiplex PCR; TCRdb keeps in-frame clones, though not all of them. The table lists about 180,000 clones, roughly 85% of them singletons. The chain joins TRBV5-1 to TRBJ1-3, with D perhaps TRBD1 (6 bases). Material: PBMCs. The sequence was obtained from a man in his forties in good health and CMV-seropositive. The DNA for the CDR3 is TGCGCCAGCAGGTCTGACAGGAGCTCTGGAAACACCATATATTTT. Translating it yields CASRSDRSSGNTIYF.